Each of the 15 T cell receptor beta chains below was sequenced from the same sample in a study of beta chain features in type 1 diabetes. Antigens for these TCRs are unknown. Since all of the isolated RNA was reverse transcribed, expressed TCRB transcripts were what got sequenced. Libraries were prepared by immunoSEQ multiplex PCR; TCRdb keeps only in-frame clonotypes and omits some of them. The repertoire holds 600,000 to 700,000 clones, with approximately 13% as singletons. Study-wide results and caveats: Shortening of TCRB CDR3s, moderate but significant, appeared in all four CD4+ subsets of Type 1 diabetes patients.

The sequenced sample consisted of naive CD4+ T cells from blood. All receptors come from a man aged 25-40 years with type 1 diabetes.

There are a few counts of this clone. The chain joins TRBV30 to TRBJ1-5; D unresolved. Germline CDR1 is GTSNPN and CDR2 is SVGIG (reference sequence). The CDR3 length is 12 residues. The V end lost 2 bases, the J end lost 2 bases, and 4 bases lay between the germline ends. The CDR3 nucleotides read TGTGCCTGGAGTAAGGGCAATCAGCCCCAGCATTTT. Protein product: CAWSKGNQPQHF.

The V call is TRBV19, the J call TRBJ1-3, with D maybe TRBD1 (5 bases). V lost 7 bases to trimming and J lost 0 bases, with 16 bases between them. Per germline, CDR1 LNHDA and CDR2 SQIVND (reference sequence). The CDR3 is 16 residues long. The CDR3 spells CASTLGEPTSGNTIYF. The CDR3 coding sequence is TGTGCCAGTACCCTGGGGGAACCGACCTCTGGAAACACCATATATTTT.

This clone was found a few times. Other DNA sequences in this sample translate to the same CDR3. This chain joins TRBV2 and TRBJ1-4; D gene unclear. With 6 bases removed from V and 7 bases from J, the gap between germline ends came to 9 bases. Germline V CDR1 and CDR2: SNHLY, FYNNEI. The CDR3 covers 12 residues. As DNA, the CDR3 is TGTGCCAGCAGACCGGGAGCTGAAAAACTGTTTTTT. This translates into CASRPGAEKLFF. Filled out from reference TRBV2 and TRBJ1-4, the complete variable domain reads EPEVTQTPSHQVTQMGQEVILRCVPISNHLYFYWYRQILGQKVEFLVSFYNNEISEKSEIFDDQFSVERPDGSNFTLKIRSTKLEDSAMYFCASRPGAEKLFFGSGTQLSVL.

There are a few counts of this clone. This chain joins TRBV6-6 and TRBJ2-1; D is ambiguous. Per the germline V gene, CDR1 is MNHNY and CDR2 is SVGAGI (reference sequence). This CDR3 is built from 13 residues. Trimming removed 6 bases at V and 4 bases at J, with 10 bases between. CDR3 region: CASSSDTYNEQFF. For the CDR3, the DNA is TGTGCCAGCAGCTCTGACACATACAATGAGCAGTTCTTC.

The rearrangement links TRBV11-2 to TRBJ1-3, with no clear D. The CDR3 is 12 residues long. In germline, CDR1 is SGHAT, CDR2 FQNNGV. V lost 5 bases to trimming and J lost 4 bases, with 6 bases between them. The CDR3 reads CASSLRGNTIYF. The DNA for the CDR3 is TGTGCCAGCAGCCTAAGGGGAAACACCATATATTTT. Filled out from reference TRBV11-2 and TRBJ1-3, the complete variable domain reads EAGVAQSPRYKIIEKRQSVAFWCNPISGHATLYWYQQILGQGPKLLIQFQNNGVVDDSQLPKDRFSAERLKGVDSTLKIQPAKLEDSAVYLCASSLRGNTIYFGEGSWLTVV.

The chain couples TRBV30 to TRBJ2-3, with TRBD1 matching over 7 bases. This CDR3 has 14 amino acids. Germline assignment: CDR1 GTSNPN and CDR2 SVGIG (reference sequence). V shed 5 bases and J 10 bases; nucleotides not matched to a gene: 15. This chain's CDR3 is CAWSLGGRLSPQYF. The DNA of the CDR3 is TGTGCCTGGTCTTTAGGGGGCCGCCTTAGCCCGCAGTATTTT.

The V call is TRBV28, the J call TRBJ2-2; D may be TRBD1 or TRBD2 (5 bases each). Deletions cut 2 bases from V and 0 bases from J, with 10 bases between. This CDR3 comprises 16 residues. Germline CDR1 is MDHEN and CDR2 is SYDVKM. CDR3 sequence reads: CASSLMRGANTGELFF. For the CDR3, the DNA is TGTGCCAGCAGTTTAATGAGGGGCGCGAACACCGGGGAGCTGTTTTTT.

The chain joins TRBV7-9 to TRBJ1-1, with D perhaps TRBD1 (6 bases). The CDR3 contains 15 residues. The germline V gene encodes CDR1 SEHNR and CDR2 FQNEAQ (reference sequence). V lost 5 bases, J lost 1 base, and 14 bases lay in between. CDR3 region: CASSRLRQANTEAFF. The CDR3 region has the DNA TGTGCCAGCAGCCGCCTTCGACAGGCGAACACTGAAGCTTTCTTT.

This chain's CDR3 is CASSVPTGANVLTF. CDR3 in DNA: TGTGCCAGTAGCGTTCCAACTGGGGCCAACGTCCTGACTTTC. The chain couples TRBV19 to TRBJ2-6, with D hard to call. Germline assignment: CDR1 LNHDA and CDR2 SQIVND (reference sequence). The ends were cut back, 6 bases at V and 2 bases at J, with 8 bases in the middle. The CDR3 is 14 amino acids. The whole variable domain, filled in from reference TRBV19 and TRBJ2-6, reads DGGITQSPKYLFRKEGQNVTLSCEQNLNHDAMYWYRQDPGQGLRLIYYSQIVNDFQKGDIAEGYSVSREKKESFPLTVTSAQKNPTAFYLCASSVPTGANVLTFGAGSRLTVL.

This clone appeared a few times. V is TRBV5-1 and J is TRBJ2-6, with D perhaps matching TRBD1 (5 bases). Deletions cut 0 bases from V and 4 bases from J, with 17 bases between. Germline-derived CDR1 and CDR2 are SGHRS and YFSETQ. This CDR3 spans 18 amino acids. CDR3 sequence: CASSLAGSGSAGANVLTF. The CDR3 nucleotides read TGCGCCAGCAGCTTGGCCGGGTCAGGGTCGGCCGGGGCCAACGTCCTGACTTTC.

The gene calls are TRBV7-2 and TRBJ2-3, with D hard to call. This CDR3 has 15 residues. Trimming pared 0 bases from V and 1 base from J, leaving 8 bases between. The germline gives CDR1 SGHTA, CDR2 FQGNSA. CDR3 amino acids: CASSLAGVRTDTQYF. The CDR3 nucleotides read TGTGCCAGCAGCTTAGCTGGGGTCCGCACAGATACGCAGTATTTT.

The chain uses TRBV18 and TRBJ1-2; no clear D gene. Trimming stripped 0 bases from V and 4 bases from J, with 9 bases between. Germline values: CDR1 KGHSH, CDR2 LQKENI. The length of the CDR3 is 14 residues. CDR3 in DNA: TGTGCCAGCTCACCACCGGTCCTCAGCTATGGCTACACCTTC. It encodes CASSPPVLSYGYTF.

The chain joins TRBV18 to TRBJ2-1; D is ambiguous. This CDR3 comprises 15 residues. V lost 0 bases to trimming and J lost 6 bases, with 12 bases between them. CDR1 is KGHSH, CDR2 LQKENI, per germline. The CDR3 here is CASSPPGFPTNEQFF. The DNA of the CDR3 is TGTGCCAGCTCACCACCGGGGTTCCCCACCAATGAGCAGTTCTTC.

This clone has a handful of counts. This chain links TRBV7-2 with TRBJ2-4, with D perhaps matching TRBD1 (5 bases). The germline V and J ends were trimmed by 5 bases and 1 base, with 24 bases remaining between them. CDR3 size: 19 residues. CDR1 and CDR2 from the germline V gene are SGHTA and FQGNSA. CDR3 nucleotide sequence: TGTGCCAGCAGCCTCCGGACAAACCTAGACGCGCGGGCCAAAAACATTCAGTACTTC. This encodes CASSLRTNLDARAKNIQYF.

This sequence joins TRBV13 and TRBJ2-5, with TRBD1 as a possible D gene (5 bases). Trimming removed 1 base at V and 0 bases at J, with 9 bases between. CDR3 length: 15 amino acids. In germline, CDR1 is PRHDT, CDR2 FYEKMQ (reference sequence). CDR3 sequence (DNA): TGTGCCAGCAGCTTAGATAGGGGTAACCAAGAGACCCAGTACTTC. Amino acids: CASSLDRGNQETQYF.